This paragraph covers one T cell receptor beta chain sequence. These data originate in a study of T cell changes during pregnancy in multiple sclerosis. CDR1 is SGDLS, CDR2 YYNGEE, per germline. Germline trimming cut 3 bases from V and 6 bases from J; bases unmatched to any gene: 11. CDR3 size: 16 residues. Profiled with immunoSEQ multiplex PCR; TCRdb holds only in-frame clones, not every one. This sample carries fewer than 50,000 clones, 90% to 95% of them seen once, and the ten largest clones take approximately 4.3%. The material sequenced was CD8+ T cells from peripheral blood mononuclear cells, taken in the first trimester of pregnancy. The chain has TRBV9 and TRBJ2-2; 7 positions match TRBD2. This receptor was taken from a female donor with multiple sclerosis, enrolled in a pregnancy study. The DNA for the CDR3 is TGTGCCAGCAGCGCGTGGGGGGAGGGCCGGGCCGGGGAGCTGTTTTTT. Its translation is CASSAWGEGRAGELFF.